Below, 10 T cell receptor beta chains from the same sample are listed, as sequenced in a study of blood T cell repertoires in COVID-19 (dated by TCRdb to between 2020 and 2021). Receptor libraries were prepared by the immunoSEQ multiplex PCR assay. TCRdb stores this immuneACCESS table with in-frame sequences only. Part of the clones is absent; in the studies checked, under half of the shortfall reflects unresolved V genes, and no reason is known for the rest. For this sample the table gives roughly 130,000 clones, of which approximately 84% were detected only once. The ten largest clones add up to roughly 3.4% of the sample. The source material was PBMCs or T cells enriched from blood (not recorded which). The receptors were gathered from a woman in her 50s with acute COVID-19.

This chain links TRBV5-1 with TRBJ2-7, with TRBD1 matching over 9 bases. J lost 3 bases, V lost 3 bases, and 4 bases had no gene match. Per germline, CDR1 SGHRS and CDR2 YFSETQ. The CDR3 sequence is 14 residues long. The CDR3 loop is CASSYRGPFYEQYF. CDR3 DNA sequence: TGCGCCAGCAGCTACAGGGGGCCTTTCTACGAGCAGTACTTC.

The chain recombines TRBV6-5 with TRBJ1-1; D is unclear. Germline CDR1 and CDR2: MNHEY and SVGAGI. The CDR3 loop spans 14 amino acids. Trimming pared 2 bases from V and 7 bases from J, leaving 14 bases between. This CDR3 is CASSYREGPFEAFF. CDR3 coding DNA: TGTGCCAGCAGTTACCGGGAAGGACCTTTTGAAGCTTTCTTT.

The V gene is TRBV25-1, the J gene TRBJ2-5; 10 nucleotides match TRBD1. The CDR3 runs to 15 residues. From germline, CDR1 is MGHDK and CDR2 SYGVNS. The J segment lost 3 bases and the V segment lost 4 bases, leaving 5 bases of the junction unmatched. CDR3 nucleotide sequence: TGTGCCAGCAGTGCCGGGACAGGGGTTGAAGAGACCCAGTACTTC. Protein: CASSAGTGVEETQYF.

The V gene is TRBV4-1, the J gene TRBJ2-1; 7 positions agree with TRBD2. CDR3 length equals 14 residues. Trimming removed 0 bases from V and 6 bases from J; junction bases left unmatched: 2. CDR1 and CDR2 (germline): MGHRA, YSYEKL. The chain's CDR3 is CASSQEWGGNEQFF. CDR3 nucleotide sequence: TGCGCCAGCAGCCAAGAGTGGGGGGGCAATGAGCAGTTCTTC.

CDR3 coding DNA: TGTGCCAGCAGCTCAGAGGGACAGTTTGGCTACACCTTC. It is translated as CASSSEGQFGYTF. The rearrangement uses TRBV5-4 and TRBJ1-2; 7 bases are shared with TRBD1. The CDR3 extends over 13 amino acids. Germline CDR1 is SGHNT and CDR2 is YYREEE (reference sequence). The V and J ends lost 3 bases and 7 bases, in that order; junction bases with no gene match: 6.

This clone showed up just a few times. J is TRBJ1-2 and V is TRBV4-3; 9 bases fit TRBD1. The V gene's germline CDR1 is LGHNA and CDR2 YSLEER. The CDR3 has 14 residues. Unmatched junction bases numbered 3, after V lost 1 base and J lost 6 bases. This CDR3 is CASSQAGQGNGYTF. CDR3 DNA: TGCGCCAGCAGCCAAGCGGGACAGGGTAATGGCTACACCTTC.

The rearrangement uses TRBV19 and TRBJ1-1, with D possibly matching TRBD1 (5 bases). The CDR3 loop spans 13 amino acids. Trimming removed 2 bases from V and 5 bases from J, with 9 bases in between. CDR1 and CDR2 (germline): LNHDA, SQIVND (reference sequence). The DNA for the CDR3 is TGTGCCAGTAGTATAACAGGTAATACTGAAGCTTTCTTT. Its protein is CASSITGNTEAFF.

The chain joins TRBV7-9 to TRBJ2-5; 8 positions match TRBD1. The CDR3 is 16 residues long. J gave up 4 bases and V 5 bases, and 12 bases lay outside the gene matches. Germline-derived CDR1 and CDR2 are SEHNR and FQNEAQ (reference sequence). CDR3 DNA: TGTGCCAGCAGCCCAGGGACCCGGGGACAGGTAGAGACCCAGTACTTC. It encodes CASSPGTRGQVETQYF. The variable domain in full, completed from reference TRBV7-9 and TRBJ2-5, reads DTGVSQNPRHKITKRGQNVTFRCDPISEHNRLYWYRQTLGQGPEFLTYFQNEAQLEKSRLLSDRFSAERPKGSFSTLEIQRTEQGDSAMYLCASSPGTRGQVETQYFGPGTRLLVL.

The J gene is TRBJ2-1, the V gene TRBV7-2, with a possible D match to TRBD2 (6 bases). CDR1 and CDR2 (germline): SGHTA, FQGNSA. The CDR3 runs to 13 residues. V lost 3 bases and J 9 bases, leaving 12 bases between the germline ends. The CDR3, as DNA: TGTGCCAGCAGCTTCGGACTACCTCCTGAGCAGTTCTTC. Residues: CASSFGLPPEQFF.

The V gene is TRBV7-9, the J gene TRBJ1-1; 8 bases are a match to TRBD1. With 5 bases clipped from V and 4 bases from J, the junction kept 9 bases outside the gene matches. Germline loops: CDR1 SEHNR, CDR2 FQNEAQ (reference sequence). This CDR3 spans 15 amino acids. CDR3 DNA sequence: TGTGCCAGCAGCGCCACCAGGGGGCTCGCCACTGAAGCTTTCTTT. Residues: CASSATRGLATEAFF.